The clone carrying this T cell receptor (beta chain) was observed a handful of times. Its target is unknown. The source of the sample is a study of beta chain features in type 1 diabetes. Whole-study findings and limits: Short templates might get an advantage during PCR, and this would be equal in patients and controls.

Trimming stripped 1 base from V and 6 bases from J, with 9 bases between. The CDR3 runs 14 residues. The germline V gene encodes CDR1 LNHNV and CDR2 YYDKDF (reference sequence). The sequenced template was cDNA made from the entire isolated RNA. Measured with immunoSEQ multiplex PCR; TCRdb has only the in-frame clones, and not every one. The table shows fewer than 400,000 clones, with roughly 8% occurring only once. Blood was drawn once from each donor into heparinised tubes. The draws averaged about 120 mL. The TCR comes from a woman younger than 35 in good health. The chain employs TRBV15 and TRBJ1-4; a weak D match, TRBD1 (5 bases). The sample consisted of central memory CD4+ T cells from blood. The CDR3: CATSRVSGYEKLFF. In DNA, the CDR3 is TGTGCCACCAGCAGAGTTTCAGGGTATGAAAAACTGTTTTTT. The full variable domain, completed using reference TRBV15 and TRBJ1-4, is DAMVIQNPRYQVTQFGKPVTLSCSQTLNHNVMYWYQQKSSQAPKLLFHYYDKDFNNEADTPDNFQSRRPNTSFCFLDIRSPGLGDTAMYLCATSRVSGYEKLFFGSGTQLSVL.